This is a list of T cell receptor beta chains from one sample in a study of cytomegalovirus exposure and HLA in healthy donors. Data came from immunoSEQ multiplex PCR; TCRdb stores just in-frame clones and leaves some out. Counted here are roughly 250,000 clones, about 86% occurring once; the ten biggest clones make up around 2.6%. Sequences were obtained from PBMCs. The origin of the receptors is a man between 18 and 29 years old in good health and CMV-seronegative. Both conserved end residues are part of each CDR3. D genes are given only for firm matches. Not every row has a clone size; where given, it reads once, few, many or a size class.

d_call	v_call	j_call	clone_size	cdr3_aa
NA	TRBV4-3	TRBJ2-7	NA	CASSQAVTGYEQYF
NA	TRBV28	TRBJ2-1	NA	CASSLSSEQFF
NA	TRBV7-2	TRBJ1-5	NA	CASSLEWEAHHQPQHF
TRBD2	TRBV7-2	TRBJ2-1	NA	CASSPTESSGSLGGQFF
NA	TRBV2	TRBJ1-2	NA	CASSGETITYGYTF
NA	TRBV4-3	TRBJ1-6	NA	CASSQVTTYNSPLHF
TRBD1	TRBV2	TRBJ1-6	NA	CASIPDRVDNSPLHF
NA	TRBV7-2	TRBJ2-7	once	CASSSAYYEQYF
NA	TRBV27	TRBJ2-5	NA	CASSWSGSGTQYF
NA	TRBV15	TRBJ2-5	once	CATSRDKGLETQYF
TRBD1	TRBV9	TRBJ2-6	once	CASSPRQGPSGANVLTF
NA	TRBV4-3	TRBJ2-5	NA	CASSDTGLETQYF
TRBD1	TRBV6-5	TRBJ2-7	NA	CASSYSQGQGKEQYF
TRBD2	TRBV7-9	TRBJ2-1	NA	CASSDGLAGYNEQFF
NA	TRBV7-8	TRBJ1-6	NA	CASSLHNSPLHF
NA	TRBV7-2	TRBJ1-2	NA	CASSLRGARRDYGYTF
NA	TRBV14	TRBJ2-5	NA	CASSQDLWWAADQETQYF
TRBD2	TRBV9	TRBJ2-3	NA	CASSLTIAGESTDTQYF
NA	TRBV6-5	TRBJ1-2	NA	CASSHKQGNYGYTF
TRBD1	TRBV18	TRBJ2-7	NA	CASSPYQGAYEQYF
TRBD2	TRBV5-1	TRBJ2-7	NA	CASSRGLAGGIEQYF
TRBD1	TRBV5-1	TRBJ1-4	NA	CASSLGTGREKLFF
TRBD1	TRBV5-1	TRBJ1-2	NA	CASSQGQAGGYTF